The present entry profiles one TCR beta chain with its context. This specimen comes from a study of blood T cell repertoires in COVID-19. Whole-study context: Acute and convalescent COVID-19 specimens originated in the United States, Italy and Spain. T cells, B-cell-depleted T cells, or PBMCs supplied cDNA or gDNA.

As processed by the authors: By means of reference gene primer amplification, nucleated cell counts were estimated. Libraries were prepared by immunoSEQ multiplex PCR; TCRdb keeps only in-frame clonotypes and omits some of them. V and J calls and clone size are copied from that table; D and trimming were computed from the DNA. Here the sample spans 15,000 to 18,000 clones, approximately 86% being singletons. Trimming took 0 bases from V and 4 from J; bases not matched to a gene: 4. This CDR3 is 15 amino acids long. Germline CDR1 is LGHDT and CDR2 is YNNKEL (reference sequence). The genes are TRBV3-1 (or the pseudogene TRBV3-2) and TRBJ2-7; TRBD2 matches 9 bases. This clonotype was obtained from a man between 60 and 75 years old with acute or convalescent COVID-19. The sample consisted of peripheral blood. For the CDR3, the DNA is TGTGCCAGCAGCCAAGATTTACTAGCGGGTTACGAGCAGTACTTC. Its protein is CASSQDLLAGYEQYF.